This TCR beta chain is drawn from a study of blood T cell repertoires in COVID-19. At the level of the study: Samples of COVID-19 (acute and convalescent) were obtained from the United States, Italy and Spain.

Clones were read by immunoSEQ multiplex PCR, and TCRdb kept only the in-frame ones, dropping some. Of about 64,000 clones listed, 85% to 90% are singletons. The CDR3 covers 14 residues. Germline V CDR1 and CDR2: SGHDT, YYEEEE. Trimming pared 2 bases from V and 2 bases from J, leaving 10 bases between. There are a few counts of this clone. The sequenced sample was peripheral blood. The V and J genes are TRBV5-6 and TRBJ2-5; possibly TRBD1 for D (6 bases). The TCR comes from a man aged 45 to 65 with active COVID-19. In DNA, the CDR3 is TGTGCCAGCAGCTTACAGGGACCACAAGAGACCCAGTACTTC. It encodes CASSLQGPQETQYF.